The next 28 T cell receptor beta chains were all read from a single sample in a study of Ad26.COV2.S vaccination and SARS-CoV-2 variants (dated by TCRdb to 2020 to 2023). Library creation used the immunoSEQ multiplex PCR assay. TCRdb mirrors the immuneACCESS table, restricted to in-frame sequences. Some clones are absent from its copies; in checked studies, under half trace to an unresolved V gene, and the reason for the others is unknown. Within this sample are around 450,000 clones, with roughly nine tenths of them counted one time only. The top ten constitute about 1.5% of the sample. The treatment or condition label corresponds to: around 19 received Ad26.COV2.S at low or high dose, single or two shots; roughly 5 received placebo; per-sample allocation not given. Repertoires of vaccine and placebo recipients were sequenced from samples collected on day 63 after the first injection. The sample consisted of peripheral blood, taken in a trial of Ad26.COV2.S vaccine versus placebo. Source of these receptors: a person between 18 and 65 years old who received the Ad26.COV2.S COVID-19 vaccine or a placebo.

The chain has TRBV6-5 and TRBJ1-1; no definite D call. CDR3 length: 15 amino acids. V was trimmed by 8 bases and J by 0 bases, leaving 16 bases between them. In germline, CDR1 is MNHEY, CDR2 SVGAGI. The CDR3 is CASQSSAPMNTEAFF. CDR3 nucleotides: TGTGCCAGCCAGTCATCGGCGCCGATGAACACTGAAGCTTTCTTT.

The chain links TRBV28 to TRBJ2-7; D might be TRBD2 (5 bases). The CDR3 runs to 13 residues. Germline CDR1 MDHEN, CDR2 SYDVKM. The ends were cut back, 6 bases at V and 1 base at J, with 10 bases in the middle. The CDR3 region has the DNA TGTGCCAGCAGGACCCGAGGGTCCTACGAGCAGTACTTC. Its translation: CASRTRGSYEQYF.

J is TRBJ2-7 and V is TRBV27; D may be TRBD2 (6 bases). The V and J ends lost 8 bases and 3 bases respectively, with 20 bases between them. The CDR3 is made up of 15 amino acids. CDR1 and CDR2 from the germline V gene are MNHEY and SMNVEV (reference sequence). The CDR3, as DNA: TGTGCCAGCCCGCACAGGAGAACTAGCTGCTACGAGCAGTACTTC. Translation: CASPHRRTSCYEQYF.

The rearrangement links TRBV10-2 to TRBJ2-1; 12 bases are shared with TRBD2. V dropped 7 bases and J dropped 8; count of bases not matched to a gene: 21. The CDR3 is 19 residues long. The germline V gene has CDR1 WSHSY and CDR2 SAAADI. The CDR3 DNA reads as TGCGCCAGCATCAAGAACCCGGGACTAGCGGGCACTATCGGGGATGAGCAGTTCTTC. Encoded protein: CASIKNPGLAGTIGDEQFF.

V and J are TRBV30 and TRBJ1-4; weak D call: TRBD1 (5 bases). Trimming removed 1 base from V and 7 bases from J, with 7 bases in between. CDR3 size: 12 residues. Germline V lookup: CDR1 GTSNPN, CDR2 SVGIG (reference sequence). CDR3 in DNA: TGTGCCTGGAGTGGGGGGACTGAAAAACTGTTTTTT. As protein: CAWSGGTEKLFF.

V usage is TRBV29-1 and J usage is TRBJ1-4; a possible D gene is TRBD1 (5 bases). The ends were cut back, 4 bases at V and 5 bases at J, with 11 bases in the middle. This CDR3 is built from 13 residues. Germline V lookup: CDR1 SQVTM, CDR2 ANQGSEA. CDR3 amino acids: CSVAKGPNEKLFF. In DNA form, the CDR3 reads TGCAGCGTTGCTAAGGGGCCCAATGAAAAACTGTTTTTT.

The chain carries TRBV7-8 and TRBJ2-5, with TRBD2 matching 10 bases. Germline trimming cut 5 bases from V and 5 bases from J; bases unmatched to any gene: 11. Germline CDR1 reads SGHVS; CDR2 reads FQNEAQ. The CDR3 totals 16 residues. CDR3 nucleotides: TGTGCCAGCAGCGAAAAGCGGGGGGGTAGATGGGAGACCCAGTACTTC. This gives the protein CASSEKRGGRWETQYF.

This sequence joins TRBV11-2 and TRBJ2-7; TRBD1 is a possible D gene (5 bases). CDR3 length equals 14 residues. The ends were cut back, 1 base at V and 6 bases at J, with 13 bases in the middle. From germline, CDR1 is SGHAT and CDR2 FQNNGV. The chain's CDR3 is CASSLVVLGVEQYF. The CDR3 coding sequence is TGTGCCAGCAGCTTAGTTGTGTTAGGGGTCGAGCAGTACTTC.

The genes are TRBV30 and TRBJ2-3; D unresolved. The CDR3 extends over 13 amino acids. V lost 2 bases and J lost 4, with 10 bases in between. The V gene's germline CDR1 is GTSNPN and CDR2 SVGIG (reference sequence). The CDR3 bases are TGTGCCTGGAGTACACCTTACCCAGATACGCAGTATTTT. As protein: CAWSTPYPDTQYF.

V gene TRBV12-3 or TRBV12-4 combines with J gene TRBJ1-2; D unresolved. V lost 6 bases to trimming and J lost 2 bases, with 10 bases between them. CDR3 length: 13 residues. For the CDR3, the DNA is TGTGCCAGCAGGGAGGGCACAAACTATGGCTACACCTTC. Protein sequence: CASREGTNYGYTF.

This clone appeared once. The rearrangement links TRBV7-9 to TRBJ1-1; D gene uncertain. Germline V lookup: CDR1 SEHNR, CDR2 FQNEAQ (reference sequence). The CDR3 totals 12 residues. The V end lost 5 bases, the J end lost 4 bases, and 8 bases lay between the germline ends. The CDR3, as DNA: TGTGCCAGCAGCGAGACATTCACTGAAGCTTTCTTT. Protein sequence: CASSETFTEAFF.

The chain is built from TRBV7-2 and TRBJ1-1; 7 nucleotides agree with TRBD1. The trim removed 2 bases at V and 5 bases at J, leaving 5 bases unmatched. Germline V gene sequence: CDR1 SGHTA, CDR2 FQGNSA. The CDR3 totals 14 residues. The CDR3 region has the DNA TGTGCCAGCAGCTTAAAGGGGGCAGGAACTGAAGCTTTCTTT. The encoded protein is CASSLKGAGTEAFF.

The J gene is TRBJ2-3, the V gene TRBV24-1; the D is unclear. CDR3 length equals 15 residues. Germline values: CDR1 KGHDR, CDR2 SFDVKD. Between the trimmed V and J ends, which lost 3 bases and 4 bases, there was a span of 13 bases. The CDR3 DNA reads TGTGCCACCAGTGATCCCAGAGGTGCCGCAGATACGCAGTATTTT. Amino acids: CATSDPRGAADTQYF.

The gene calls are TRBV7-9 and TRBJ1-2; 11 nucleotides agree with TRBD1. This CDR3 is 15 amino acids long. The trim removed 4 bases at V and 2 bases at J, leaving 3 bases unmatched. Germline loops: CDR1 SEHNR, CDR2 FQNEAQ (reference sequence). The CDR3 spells CASSSGQGANYGYTF. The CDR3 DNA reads TGTGCCAGCAGCTCAGGACAGGGGGCCAACTATGGCTACACCTTC.

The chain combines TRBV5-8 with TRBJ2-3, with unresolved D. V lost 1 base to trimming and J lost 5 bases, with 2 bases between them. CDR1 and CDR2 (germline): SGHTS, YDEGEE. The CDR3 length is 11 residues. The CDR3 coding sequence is TGTGCCAGCAGCTTGCGAGATACGCAGTATTTT. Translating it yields CASSLRDTQYF. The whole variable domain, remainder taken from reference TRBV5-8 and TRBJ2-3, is EAGVTQSPTHLIKTRGQQATLRCSPISGHTSVYWYQQALGLGLQFLLWYDEGEERNRGNFPPRFSGRQFPNYSSELNVNALELEDSALYLCASSLRDTQYFGPGTRLTVL.

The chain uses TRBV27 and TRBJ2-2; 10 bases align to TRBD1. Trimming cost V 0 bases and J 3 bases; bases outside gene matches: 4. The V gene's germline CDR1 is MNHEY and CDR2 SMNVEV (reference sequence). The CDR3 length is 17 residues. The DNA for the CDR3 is TGTGCCAGCAGTTTATCGGGACAGGGGCGTTACACCGGGGAGCTGTTTTTT. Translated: CASSLSGQGRYTGELFF.

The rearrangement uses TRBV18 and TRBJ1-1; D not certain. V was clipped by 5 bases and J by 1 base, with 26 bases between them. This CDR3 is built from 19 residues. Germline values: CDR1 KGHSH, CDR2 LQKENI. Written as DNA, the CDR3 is TGTGCCAGCTCATCCCGCCGAGGGCAAATAGTCAGAAAGAACACTGAAGCTTTCTTT. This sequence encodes CASSSRRGQIVRKNTEAFF.

In DNA form, the CDR3 reads TGCAGCGAGCTAGCGGGGGGCACAGATACGCAGTATTTT. This translates into CSELAGGTDTQYF. The rearrangement links TRBV29-1 to TRBJ2-3, with 10 bases fitting TRBD2. Germline V CDR1 and CDR2: SQVTM, ANQGSEA. V shed 7 bases, J shed 1 base, and the junction held 2 bases outside the gene matches. The CDR3 totals 13 residues.

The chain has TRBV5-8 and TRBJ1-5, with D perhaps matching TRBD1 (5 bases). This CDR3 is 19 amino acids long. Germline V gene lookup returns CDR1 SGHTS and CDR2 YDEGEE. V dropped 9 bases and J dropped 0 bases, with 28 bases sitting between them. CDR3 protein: CAKKIWVRQGRLSNQPQHF. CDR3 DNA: TGTGCCAAGAAAATTTGGGTTCGCCAGGGCCGCCTTAGCAATCAGCCCCAGCATTTT.

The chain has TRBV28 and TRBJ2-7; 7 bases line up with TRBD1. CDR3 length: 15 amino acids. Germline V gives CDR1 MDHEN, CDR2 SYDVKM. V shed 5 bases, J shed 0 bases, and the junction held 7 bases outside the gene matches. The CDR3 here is CASSPETGLSYEQYF. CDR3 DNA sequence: TGTGCCAGCAGTCCAGAGACAGGGCTCTCCTACGAGCAGTACTTC. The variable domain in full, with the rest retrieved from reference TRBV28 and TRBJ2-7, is DVKVTQSSRYLVKRTGEKVFLECVQDMDHENMFWYRQDPGLGLRLIYFSYDVKMKEKGDIPEGYSVSREKKERFSLILESASTNQTSMYLCASSPETGLSYEQYFGPGTRLTVT.

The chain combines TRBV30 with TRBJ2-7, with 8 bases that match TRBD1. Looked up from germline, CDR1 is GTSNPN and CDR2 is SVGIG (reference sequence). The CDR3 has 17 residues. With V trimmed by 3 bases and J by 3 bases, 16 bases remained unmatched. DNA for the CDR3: TGTGCCTGGAGCCCTCGAGTCCCGACAGGGGTCTTCTACGAGCAGTACTTC. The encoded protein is CAWSPRVPTGVFYEQYF.

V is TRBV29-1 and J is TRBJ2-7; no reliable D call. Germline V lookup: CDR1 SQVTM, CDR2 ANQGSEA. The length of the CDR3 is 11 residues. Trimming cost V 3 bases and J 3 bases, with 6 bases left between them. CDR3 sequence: CSVERRYEQYF. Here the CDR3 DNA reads TGCAGCGTTGAGAGGCGCTACGAGCAGTACTTC.

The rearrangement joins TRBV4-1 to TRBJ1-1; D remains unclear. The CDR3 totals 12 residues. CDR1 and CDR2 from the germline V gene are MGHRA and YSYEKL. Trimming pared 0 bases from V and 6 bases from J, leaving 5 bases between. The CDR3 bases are TGCGCCAGCAGCCAAGATAGGGCTGAAGCTTTCTTT. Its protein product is CASSQDRAEAFF.

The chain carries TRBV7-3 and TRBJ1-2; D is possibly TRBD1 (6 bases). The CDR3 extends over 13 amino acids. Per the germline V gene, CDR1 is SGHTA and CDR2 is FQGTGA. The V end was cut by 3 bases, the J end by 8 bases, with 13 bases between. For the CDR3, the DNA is TGTGCCAGCAGCTTGGGTCAGGGGTACGGCTACACCTTC. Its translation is CASSLGQGYGYTF.

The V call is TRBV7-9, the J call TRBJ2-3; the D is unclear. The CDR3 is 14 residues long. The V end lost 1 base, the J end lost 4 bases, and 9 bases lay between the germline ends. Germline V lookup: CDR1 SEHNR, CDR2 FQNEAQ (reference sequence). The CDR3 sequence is CASSLVAVSDTQYF. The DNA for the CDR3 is TGTGCCAGCAGCTTAGTTGCCGTCTCAGATACGCAGTATTTT.

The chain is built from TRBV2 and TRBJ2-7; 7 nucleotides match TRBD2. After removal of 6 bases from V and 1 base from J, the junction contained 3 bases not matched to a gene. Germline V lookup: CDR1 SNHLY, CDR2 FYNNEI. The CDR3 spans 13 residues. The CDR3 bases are TGTGCCAGCAGCAGCGGGAAATCCTACGAGCAGTACTTC. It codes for CASSSGKSYEQYF.

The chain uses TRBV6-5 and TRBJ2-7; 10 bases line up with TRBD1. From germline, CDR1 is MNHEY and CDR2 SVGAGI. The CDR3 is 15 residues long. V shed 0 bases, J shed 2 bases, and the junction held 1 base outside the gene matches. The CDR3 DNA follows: TGTGCCAGCAGTTACTCGGGACAGGGGCCCTACGAGCAGTACTTC. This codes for CASSYSGQGPYEQYF.

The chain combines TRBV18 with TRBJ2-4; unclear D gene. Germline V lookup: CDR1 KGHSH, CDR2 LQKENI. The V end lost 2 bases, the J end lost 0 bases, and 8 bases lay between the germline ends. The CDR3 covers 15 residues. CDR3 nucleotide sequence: TGTGCCAGCTCACCAGTCTGGATAGCCAAAAACATTCAGTACTTC. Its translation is CASSPVWIAKNIQYF.